This entry concerns a single T cell receptor (beta chain). Its matching antigen is unknown. The sorted conventional CD4+ T cells were CD25-low and CD127-high, with genomic DNA sequenced. The entry originates in a study of regulatory and conventional T cells in RAG deficiency. Study-level results: Shannon entropy fell and Simpson indices rose in RAG-deficient patients.

Clones were sequenced by immunoSEQ multiplex PCR, and TCRdb holds only the in-frame ones, with some missing. Of roughly 30,000 clones in the sample, 90% to 96% were seen once. With 6 bases removed from V and 4 bases from J, the gap between germline ends came to 12 bases. The CDR3 runs 13 residues. Germline loops: CDR1 MNHNY, CDR2 SVGAGI (reference sequence). These data were also filed under a second study, of regulatory T cells. As that study records: The primer mix had 52 TRBV and 13 TRBJ primers.

The clonotype originates from a human donor in good health. Sequenced: CD25- CD4+ T cells sorted from blood. V gene TRBV6-6 combines with J gene TRBJ1-2, with D unresolved. CDR3 in amino acids: CASRSAGGYGYTF. In nucleotides, the CDR3 is TGTGCCAGCAGGAGTGCCGGAGGCTATGGCTACACCTTC.